This record covers a single TCR beta chain. The length of the CDR3 is 15 residues. Germline V lookup: CDR1 SNHLY, CDR2 FYNNEI. Trimming left V 6 bases short and J 3 bases short, with 18 bases between. This sample stems from a study of blood T cell repertoires in COVID-19. Study context: Some COVID-19 samples were acute and others convalescent; all came from the United States, Italy and Spain.

Produced via immunoSEQ multiplex PCR; TCRdb's table is partial and in-frame only. Of about 130,000 clones detected, more than 85% appear once; the ten largest clones hold just over 2%. The sequenced sample consisted of peripheral blood. The origin of this receptor is a man aged 45-60 years with COVID-19, enrolled during active disease. The rearrangement uses TRBV2 and TRBJ2-7; the D gene is possibly TRBD2 (6 bases). The chain's CDR3 is CASREPLRDLYEQYF. The DNA for the CDR3 is TGTGCCAGCAGGGAACCCCTGCGGGACCTCTACGAGCAGTACTTC.